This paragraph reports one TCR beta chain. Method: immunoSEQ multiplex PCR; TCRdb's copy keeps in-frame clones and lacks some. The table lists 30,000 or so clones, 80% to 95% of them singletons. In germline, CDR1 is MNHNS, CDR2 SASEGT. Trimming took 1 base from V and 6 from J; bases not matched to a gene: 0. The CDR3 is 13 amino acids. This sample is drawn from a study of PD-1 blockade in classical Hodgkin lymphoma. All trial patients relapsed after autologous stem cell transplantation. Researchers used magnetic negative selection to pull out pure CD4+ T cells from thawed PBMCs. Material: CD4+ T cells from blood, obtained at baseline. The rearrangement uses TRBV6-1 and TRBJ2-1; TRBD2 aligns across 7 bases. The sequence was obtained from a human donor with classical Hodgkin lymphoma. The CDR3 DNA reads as TGTGCCAGCAGTGAAGGGGGGGGCAATGAGCAGTTCTTC. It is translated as CASSEGGGNEQFF.